Detailed here is one T cell receptor (beta chain). Its antigen target is currently unknown. Base qualities were left out, and no much larger clone turns up one base away. Thawed unstimulated PBMCs were stained for CD3, CD4 and CD8 and FACS-sorted into CD3+CD4+ and CD3+CD8+ populations. Each of the 8 studied subjects was randomized to immunosuppression withdrawal. The Qiagen DNeasy Blood and Tissue Kit was used for genomic DNA isolation. The sample originates from a study of T cell clones after liver transplantation (dated by TCRdb to the late 2010s). Regarding the study in general: The samples were obtained from ITN030ST, a randomized trial that attempted immunosuppression withdrawal within 2 years after liver transplantation. Three of the eight recipients were HCV-positive; the others were transplanted for non-autoimmune, non-viral indications. Third party-reactive TCRbeta sequences from pre-transplant MLRs were also identified as an antigen-independent comparator for donor-reactive sequences. Blood samples were taken pre-transplant, pre-randomization before withdrawal, and post-randomization after full withdrawal or failed withdrawal. Donor-reactive T cell clones were identified using TCRbeta sequencing after a pre-transplant mixed lymphocyte reaction and were then followed in post-transplant blood. No induction therapy was given to the subjects, and standard immunosuppression was administered until randomization at 12-24 months post-transplant. Tolerance was defined as complete immunosuppression withdrawal for at least one year with no rise in liver enzymes beyond twice the upper limit of normal. A cohort of 8 liver transplant recipients was studied, of whom 3 were classified as tolerant and 5 as non-tolerant.

Broader findings and caveats from the paper: When repertoire turnover was taken into account, detection of donor-reactive sequences was significantly reduced in 7 of 8 subjects for CD4 and in 8 of 8 subjects for CD8. Since no allograft tissue specimens were available, donor-reactive T cells may have migrated into the graft instead of being deleted. Donor-reactive sequences decreased more than third party-reactive sequences, which suggests partial antigen-specific deletion that was not related to withdrawal success. A significant post-transplant decrease in circulating donor-reactive CD4 TCRbeta sequences was observed in most of the 8 subjects, irrespective of tolerance or HCV status. Conclusions were preliminary, limited by small, heterogeneous patient numbers and non-standardized post-transplant time points. In two subjects, low numbers of available donor cells limited the measurable donor-reactive repertoire.

High-throughput TCRbeta CDR3 sequencing of frozen genomic DNA was performed by immunoSEQ, including PCR amplification, mapping, bias correction and internal controls. As for how the authors treated the data: Productive rearrangements were retained, and unique TCRbeta sequences were defined by the CDR3 nucleotide sequence together with the V and J gene. For a sequence to be called donor-reactive, it needed a frequency of at least 0.01% and at least 5-fold expansion in CFSE-low cells compared with unstimulated pre-transplant cells. Minimum frequency thresholds were set for each subject based on the unstimulated sample with the lowest template count, ensuring at least 90% detection power. Repertoire turnover was measured by Jensen-Shannon divergence between the top 1000 TCRbeta sequences post- and pre-transplant. Two-sided Fisher's exact tests were used to test for changes in the detection of donor-reactive sequences. TCRdb took this table from immuneACCESS and kept in-frame rearrangements with V and J called. Such tables lack part of the clones; where checked against another copy, unresolved V genes explain under half of the gap, and the rest is unexplained. V and J calls and clone size are given by that table; D and trimming were obtained from the DNA. The sample includes 65,000 to 80,000 clones, with roughly 80% observed a single time. Roughly 3% of the sample is taken by the ten largest.

Source: CD4+ T cells from blood, taken at the 22-month timepoint. This receptor was obtained from a human patient who received a liver transplant. The graft donor may be the source of some T cells after a transplant.

CDR3 reads: CATSPPSGRYNEQFF. The nucleotide sequence is TGTGCCACCAGCCCCCCGAGCGGACGATACAATGAGCAGTTCTTC. This sequence uses TRBV15 and TRBJ2-1, with a tentative D gene TRBD2 over 5 matching bases. V and J are truncated by 5 bases and 4 bases respectively, leaving an intervening sequence of 15 bases. From its cysteine to its phenylalanine, the CDR3 spans 15 amino acids. The read is trimmed to its CDR3 DNA, 45 bases read in frame from base 1. CDR1 LNHNV and CDR2 YYDKDF are derived from the germline V gene (reference sequence).